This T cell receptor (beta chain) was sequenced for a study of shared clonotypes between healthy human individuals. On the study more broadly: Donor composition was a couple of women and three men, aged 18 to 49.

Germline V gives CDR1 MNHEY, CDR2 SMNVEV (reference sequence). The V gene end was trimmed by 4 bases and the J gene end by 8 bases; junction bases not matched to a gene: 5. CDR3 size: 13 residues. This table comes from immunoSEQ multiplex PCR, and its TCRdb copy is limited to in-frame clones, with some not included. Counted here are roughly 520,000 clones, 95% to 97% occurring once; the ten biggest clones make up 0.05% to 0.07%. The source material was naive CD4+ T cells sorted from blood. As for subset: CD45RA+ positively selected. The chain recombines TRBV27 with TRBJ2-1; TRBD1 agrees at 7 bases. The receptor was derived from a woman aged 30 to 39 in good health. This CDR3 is CASSSTGAYEQFF. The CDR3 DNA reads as TGTGCCAGCAGTTCCACAGGGGCCTATGAGCAGTTCTTC.